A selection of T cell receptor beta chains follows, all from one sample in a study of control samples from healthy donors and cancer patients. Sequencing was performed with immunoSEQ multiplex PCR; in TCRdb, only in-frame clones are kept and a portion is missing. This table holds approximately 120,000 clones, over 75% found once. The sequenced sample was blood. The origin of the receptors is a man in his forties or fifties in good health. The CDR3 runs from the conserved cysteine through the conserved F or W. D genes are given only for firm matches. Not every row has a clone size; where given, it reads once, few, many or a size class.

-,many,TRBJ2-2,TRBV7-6,TGTGCCAGCAGCTTAGCCTCGGCGGTGGTCAAAAATTCCGGGGAGCTGTTTTTT,CASSLASAVVKNSGELFF
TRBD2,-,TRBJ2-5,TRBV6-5,TGTGCCAGCAGCACTAGCGGGGGGGCCCAAGAGACCCAGTACTTC,CASSTSGGAQETQYF
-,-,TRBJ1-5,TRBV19,TGTGCCAGTAGTCGCAATGACGGGTCACAGCCCCAGCATTTT,CASSRNDGSQPQHF
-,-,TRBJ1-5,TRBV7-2,TGTGCCAGCAGCTTCCCGGGTCGCAATCAGCCCCAGCATTTT,CASSFPGRNQPQHF
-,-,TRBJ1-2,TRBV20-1,TGCAGTGCTAGTTCGCAGCTTGGCTACACCTTC,CSASSQLGYTF
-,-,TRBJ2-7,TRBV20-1,TGCAGTGCTAGAGCGAGCCACGAGCAGTACTTC,CSARASHEQYF
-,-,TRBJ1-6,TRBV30,TGTGCCTGGACACTGAGCTCCTATAATTCACCCCTCCACTTT,CAWTLSSYNSPLHF
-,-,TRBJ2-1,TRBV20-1,TGCAGTGCTATTCAAGGGAATGAGCAGTTCTTC,CSAIQGNEQFF
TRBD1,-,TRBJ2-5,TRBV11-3,TGTGCCAGCAGCATTTACAGGGGGCTACAAGAGACCCAGTACTTC,CASSIYRGLQETQYF
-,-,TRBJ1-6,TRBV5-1,TGCGCCAGCAGCCTAGGACAGAGAAGCTCCTATAATTCACCCCTCCACTTT,CASSLGQRSSYNSPLHF
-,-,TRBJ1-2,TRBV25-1,TGTGCCAGCAGTGGGAGGGGCTATGGCTACACCTTC,CASSGRGYGYTF
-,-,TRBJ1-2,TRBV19,TGTGCCAGTAGTATCACCGGTAATAATGGCTACACCTTC,CASSITGNNGYTF
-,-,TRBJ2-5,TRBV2,TGTGCCAGCAGTGATGCAGGGTTGGACTTC,CASSDAGLDF
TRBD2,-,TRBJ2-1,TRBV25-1,TGTGCCAGCAGTGAATGGCGGGGGGGTTACAATGAGCAGTTCTTC,CASSEWRGGYNEQFF
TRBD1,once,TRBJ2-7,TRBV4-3,TGCGCCAGCAGCCAGGGGACAGGGAACCCCTACGAGCAGTACTTC,CASSQGTGNPYEQYF
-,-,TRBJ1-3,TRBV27,TGTGCCAGCAGTTTATCAGGGCTCCCTGGAAACACCATATATTTT,CASSLSGLPGNTIYF
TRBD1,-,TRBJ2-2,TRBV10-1,TGCGCCAGCAGTTTGACAGGGTTGACCGGGGAGCTGTTTTTT,CASSLTGLTGELFF
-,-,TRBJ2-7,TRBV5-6,TGTGCCAGCAGCTTGGTAGAGTACGAGCAGTACTTC,CASSLVEYEQYF
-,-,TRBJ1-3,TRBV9,TGTGCCAGCAGCTTTCAGCCAGGGTACGGAAACACCATATATTTT,CASSFQPGYGNTIYF
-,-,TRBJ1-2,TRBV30,TGTGCCTGGAGTCCGGCCAGGGGTGGTCGCTACACCTTC,CAWSPARGGRYTF
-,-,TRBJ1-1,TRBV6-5,TGTGCCAGCAGTACCTCAATAACAGGGAACACTGAAGCTTTCTTT,CASSTSITGNTEAFF
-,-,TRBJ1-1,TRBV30,TGTGCCTGGAGTCCCCTAATAGTCACTGAAGCTTTCTTT,CAWSPLIVTEAFF
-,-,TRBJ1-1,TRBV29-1,TGCAGCGTTGGGCAAACCGGGCTCTCTGAAGCTTTCTTT,CSVGQTGLSEAFF
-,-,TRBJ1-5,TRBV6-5,TGTGCCAGCAGTTACTCACAGGGATATCAGCCCCAGCATTTT,CASSYSQGYQPQHF
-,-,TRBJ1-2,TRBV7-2,TGTGCCAGCAGCTTAGCCGGCGGCTATGGCTACACCTTC,CASSLAGGYGYTF
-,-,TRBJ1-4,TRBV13,TGTGCCAGCAGCCCCCGGGCCCCTCGCCTTGCAACTAATGAAAAACTGTTTTTT,CASSPRAPRLATNEKLFF
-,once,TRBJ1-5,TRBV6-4,TGTGCCAGCAGTAAGGAGGACGGGGGTAATCAGCCCCAGCATTTT,CASSKEDGGNQPQHF
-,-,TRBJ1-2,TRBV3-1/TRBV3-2,TGTGCCAGCAGCCACTCCGATCGCATCTATGGCTACACCTTC,CASSHSDRIYGYTF
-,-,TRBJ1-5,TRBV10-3,TGTGCCATCAGTGAGTTCGGGGCGAGGAGCAATCAGCCCCAGCATTTT,CAISEFGARSNQPQHF
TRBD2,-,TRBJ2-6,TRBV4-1,TGCGCCAGCAGCCAAGTAGCGGGGGTCTCTGGGGCCAACGTCCTGACTTTC,CASSQVAGVSGANVLTF
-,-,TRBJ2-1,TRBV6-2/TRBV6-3,TGTGCCAGCAGTCAAACCGGGGACCCCGACAGTGAGCAGTTCTTC,CASSQTGDPDSEQFF
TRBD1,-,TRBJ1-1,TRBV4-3,TGCGCCAGCAGCCACCTTACAGGGGCCACTGAAGCTTTCTTT,CASSHLTGATEAFF
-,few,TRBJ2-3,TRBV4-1,TGCGCCAGCAGCCAAGAGGGGACTGTCACAGATACGCAGTATTTT,CASSQEGTVTDTQYF
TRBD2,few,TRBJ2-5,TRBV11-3,TGTGCCAGCAGCTTTACTCCCGGGACTAGGAAATCCTACCAAGAGACCCAGTACTTC,CASSFTPGTRKSYQETQYF
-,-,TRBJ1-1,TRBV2,TGTGCCAGCAGTGTCCAGGGGTCGAACACTGAAGCTTTCTTT,CASSVQGSNTEAFF
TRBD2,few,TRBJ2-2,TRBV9,TGTGCCAGCAGCGGGGGGACTAGCGGGGAGCTGTTTTTT,CASSGGTSGELFF
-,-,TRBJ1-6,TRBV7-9,TGTGCCAGCAGCTTAGACGGCAATTCACCCCTCCACTTT,CASSLDGNSPLHF
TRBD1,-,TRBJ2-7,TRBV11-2,TGTGCCAGCAGCGGGGACAGCTACGAGCAGTACTTC,CASSGDSYEQYF
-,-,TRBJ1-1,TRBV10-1,TGCGCCAGCAGCCCGAGGGGGGGCACTGAAGCTTTCTTT,CASSPRGGTEAFF
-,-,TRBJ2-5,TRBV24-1,TGTGCCACCAGTGATTTTGGGCGAGAGACCCAGTACTTC,CATSDFGRETQYF
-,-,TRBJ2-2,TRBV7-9,TGTGCCAGCAGCTTATCCCGTTTAGGGGAGCTGTTTTTT,CASSLSRLGELFF
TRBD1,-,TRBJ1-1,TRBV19,TGTGCCAGTAGAACAAGGGGACAGGCAAACACTGAAGCTTTCTTT,CASRTRGQANTEAFF
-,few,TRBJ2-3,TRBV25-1,TGTGCCAGCAGTGGGAGGGGGGGGAACGGAACAGATACGCAGTATTTT,CASSGRGGNGTDTQYF
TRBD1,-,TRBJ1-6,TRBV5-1,TGCGCCAGCACTTCCGACAGGGACAATTCACCCCTCCACTTT,CASTSDRDNSPLHF
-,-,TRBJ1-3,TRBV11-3,TGTGCCAGCAGCTTAGATCGGCTGGCGCCCTCTGGAAACACCATATATTTT,CASSLDRLAPSGNTIYF
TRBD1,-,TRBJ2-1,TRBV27,TGTGCCAGCAGTTCGCAGGGGGTCGCCTACAATGAGCAGTTCTTC,CASSSQGVAYNEQFF
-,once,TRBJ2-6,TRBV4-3,TGCGCCAGCAGCCTCGAACCCATCTCTGGGGCCAACGTCCTGACTTTC,CASSLEPISGANVLTF
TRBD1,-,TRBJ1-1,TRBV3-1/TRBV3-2,TGTGCCAGCAATCGACAGGGGCACAACACTGAAGCTTTCTTT,CASNRQGHNTEAFF